This T cell receptor beta chain was found in a study of a mutant IDH1 vaccine in newly diagnosed glioma. Study context: Treated patients had a mean age of about 40 years and an approximately 62% male, approximately 38% female split.

Regarding time point: baseline, week 1 (first vaccination visit). As to treatment: pre-vaccination baseline after standard-of-care therapy. Donors harbored newly found WHO grade 3 or 4 IDH1-mutant, ATRX-lost astrocytomas. Clones were read by immunoSEQ multiplex PCR, and TCRdb kept only the in-frame ones, dropping some. The sample includes over 80,000 clones, 80% to 90% of them seen just once. Sequences were derived from PBMCs, sampled from a glioma patient treated with radiotherapy, temozolomide or both. The source is a woman in her forties or fifties with glioma.

The CDR3 coding sequence is TGCGCCAGCAGTCCCGGGACAGGGGTAGAGGGGCAGTACTTC. This codes for CASSPGTGVEGQYF. V and J are TRBV10-1 and TRBJ2-7, with TRBD1 matching over 10 bases. From germline, CDR1 is WNHNN and CDR2 SYGVQD (reference sequence). The CDR3 sequence is 14 residues long. Losses at the gene ends were 5 bases for V and 9 bases for J; bases not matched to a gene: 10.